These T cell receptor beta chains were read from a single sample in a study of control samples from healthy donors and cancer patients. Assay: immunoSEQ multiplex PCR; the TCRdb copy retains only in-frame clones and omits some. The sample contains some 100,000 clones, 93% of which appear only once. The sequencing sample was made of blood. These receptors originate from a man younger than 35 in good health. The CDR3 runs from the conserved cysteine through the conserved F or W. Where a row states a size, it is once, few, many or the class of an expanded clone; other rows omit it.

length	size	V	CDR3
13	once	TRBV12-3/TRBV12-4	CASSWGRGEKLFF
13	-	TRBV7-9	CASSGALNTEAFF
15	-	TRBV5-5	CASSRPGQPNTEAFF
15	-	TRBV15	CATSRVGVANEKLFF
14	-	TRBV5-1	CASSLLGHNNEQFF
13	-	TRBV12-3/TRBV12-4	CASSLGQMSKAFF
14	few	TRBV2	CASGRQGVNTEAFF
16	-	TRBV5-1	CASSPIQGAANEKLFF
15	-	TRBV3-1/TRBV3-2	CASSQGIGGSETQYF
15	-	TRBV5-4	CASSSPGEFYNEQFF
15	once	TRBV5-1	CASSLSRGKNTEAFF
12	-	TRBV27	CASSGAGIEAFF
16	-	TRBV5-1	CASSLVGQGYSYEQYF
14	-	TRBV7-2	CASSTALLGQPQHF
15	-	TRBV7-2	CASSLVGSQGSPLHF
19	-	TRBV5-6	CASSPTRGADSSYNSPLHF
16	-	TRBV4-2	CASSGGRGLAGYEQYF
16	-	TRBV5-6	CASSLGLRDPPYEQYF
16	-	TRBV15	CATSRPGTGHNSPLHF
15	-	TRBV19	CASSIAGMNTGELFF
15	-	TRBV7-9	CASSSGLAASYEQYF
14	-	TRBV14	CASSGASSYNEQFF
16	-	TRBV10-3	CAISGHGTGNNSPLHF
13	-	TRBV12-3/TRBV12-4	CASSLDRGWIYTF
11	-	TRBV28	CASSGNQPQHF
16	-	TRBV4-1	CASSQVGGPRDYGYTF
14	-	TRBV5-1	CASRRQGGNYGYTF
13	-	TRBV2	CASKGEGASGYTF
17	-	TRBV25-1	CASSDRGIRGPKNIQYF
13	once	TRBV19	CASSMNAGYGYTF
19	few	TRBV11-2	CASSLVSGSHRIIENIQYF
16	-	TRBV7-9	CASSFSSGPVGGEQYF
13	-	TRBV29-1	CSVSDRGGSEAFF
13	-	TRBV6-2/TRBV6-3	CASSYDRAYGYTF
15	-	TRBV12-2	CASLSSRGGAYEQYF
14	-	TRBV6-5	CASRGTGPSYEQYF